This TCR beta chain stems from a study of blood T cell repertoires in COVID-19. Whole-study context: Acute and convalescent COVID-19 specimens originated in the United States, Italy and Spain. In each case, the material was cDNA or gDNA derived from T cells, B-cell-depleted T cells, or PBMCs.

A Seattle source enrolled patients during active infection and followed them longitudinally. Clones were sequenced by immunoSEQ multiplex PCR, and TCRdb holds only the in-frame ones, with some missing. The repertoire holds some 370,000 clones, with about 87% as singletons. This clonotype was obtained from a woman under 40 with COVID-19, enrolled during active disease. Sequencing was performed on peripheral blood.

CDR3: CASSPTGTGGADTQYF. CDR3 DNA sequence: TGCGCCAGCAGCCCAACCGGGACAGGGGGCGCGGATACGCAGTATTTT. The V gene is TRBV5-1, the J gene TRBJ2-3; TRBD1 matches 12 bases. Germline V lookup: CDR1 SGHRS, CDR2 YFSETQ. V lost 4 bases, J lost 6 bases, and 9 bases stayed unmatched. The CDR3 has 16 residues.